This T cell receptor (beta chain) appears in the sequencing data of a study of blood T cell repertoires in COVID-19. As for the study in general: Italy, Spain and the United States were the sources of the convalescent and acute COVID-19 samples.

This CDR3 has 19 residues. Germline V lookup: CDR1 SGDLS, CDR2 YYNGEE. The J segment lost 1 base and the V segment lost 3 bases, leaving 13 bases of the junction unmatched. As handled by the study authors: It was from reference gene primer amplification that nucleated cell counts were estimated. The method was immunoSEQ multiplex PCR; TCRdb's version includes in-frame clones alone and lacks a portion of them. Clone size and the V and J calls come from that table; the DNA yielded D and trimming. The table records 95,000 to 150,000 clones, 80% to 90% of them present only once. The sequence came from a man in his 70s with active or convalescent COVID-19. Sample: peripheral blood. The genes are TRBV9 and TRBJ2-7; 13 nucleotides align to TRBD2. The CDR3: CASSGTSGRAQGSSYEQYF. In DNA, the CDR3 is TGTGCCAGCAGCGGAACTAGCGGGAGGGCTCAAGGGTCGTCCTACGAGCAGTACTTC.